This T cell receptor (beta chain) was captured in a study of blood T cell repertoires in COVID-19. About the research overall: Acute and convalescent COVID-19 specimens originated in the United States, Italy and Spain. T cells, B-cell-depleted T cells, or PBMCs provided the cDNA or gDNA that served as material.

TCRdb's copy holds only in-frame clones and misses some; the assay was immunoSEQ multiplex PCR. This sample carries about 220,000 clones, 65% to 90% of them seen once, and the ten largest clones take about 8.9%. Germline V CDR1 and CDR2: SNHLY, FYNNEI. V shed 5 bases and J shed 2 bases, with 16 bases lying between them. The CDR3 totals 15 residues. The TCR originated in a man aged 45-60 years with active or convalescent COVID-19. Sequencing was performed on peripheral blood. The chain recombines TRBV2 with TRBJ2-7; D is uncertain. CDR3 amino acids: CASSLVRANPYEQYF. For the CDR3, the DNA is TGTGCCAGCAGTTTGGTACGAGCTAACCCCTACGAGCAGTACTTC.